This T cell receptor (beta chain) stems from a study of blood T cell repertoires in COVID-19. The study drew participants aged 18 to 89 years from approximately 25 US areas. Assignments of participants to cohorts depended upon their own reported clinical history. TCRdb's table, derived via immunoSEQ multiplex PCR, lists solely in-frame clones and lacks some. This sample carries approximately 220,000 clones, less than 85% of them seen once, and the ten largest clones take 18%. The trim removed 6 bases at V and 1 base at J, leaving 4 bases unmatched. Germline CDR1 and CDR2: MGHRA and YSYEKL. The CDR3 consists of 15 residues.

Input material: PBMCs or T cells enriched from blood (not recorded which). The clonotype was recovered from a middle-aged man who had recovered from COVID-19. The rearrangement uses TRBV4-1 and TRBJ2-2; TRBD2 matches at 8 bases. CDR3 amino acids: CASRSREGNTGELFF. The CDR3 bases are TGCGCCAGCAGATCCCGGGAGGGGAACACCGGGGAGCTGTTTTTT.